This paragraph covers one T cell receptor (beta chain) sequence. The sample comes from a study of blood T cell repertoires in COVID-19. Study overall: Sites across the United States, Italy and Spain contributed samples from acute and convalescent COVID-19.

Per the study methods: Researchers report that nucleated cell counts were estimated from reference gene primer amplification. Using immunoSEQ multiplex PCR, the repertoire was profiled, and TCRdb retains in-frame clones only, with some absent. V, J and clone size are those of that table, while D and trimming were read from the DNA. The sample shows under 200,000 clones, approximately 84% of them seen only once. CDR1 and CDR2 (germline): SGHTA, FQGNSA. The V and J ends lost 1 base and 1 base respectively, with 12 bases between them. The CDR3 has 16 residues. Seattle researchers signed up patients amid active infection and tracked them longitudinally.

The sequence derives from a woman aged 45 to 65 with COVID-19, enrolled during active disease. The sequenced material came from peripheral blood. This chain connects TRBV7-2 to TRBJ2-3; TRBD2 might be the D (6 bases). The DNA of the CDR3 is TGTGCCAGCAGCTTAGGGATGGGCGGGGGCACAGATACGCAGTATTTT. Translation: CASSLGMGGGTDTQYF.